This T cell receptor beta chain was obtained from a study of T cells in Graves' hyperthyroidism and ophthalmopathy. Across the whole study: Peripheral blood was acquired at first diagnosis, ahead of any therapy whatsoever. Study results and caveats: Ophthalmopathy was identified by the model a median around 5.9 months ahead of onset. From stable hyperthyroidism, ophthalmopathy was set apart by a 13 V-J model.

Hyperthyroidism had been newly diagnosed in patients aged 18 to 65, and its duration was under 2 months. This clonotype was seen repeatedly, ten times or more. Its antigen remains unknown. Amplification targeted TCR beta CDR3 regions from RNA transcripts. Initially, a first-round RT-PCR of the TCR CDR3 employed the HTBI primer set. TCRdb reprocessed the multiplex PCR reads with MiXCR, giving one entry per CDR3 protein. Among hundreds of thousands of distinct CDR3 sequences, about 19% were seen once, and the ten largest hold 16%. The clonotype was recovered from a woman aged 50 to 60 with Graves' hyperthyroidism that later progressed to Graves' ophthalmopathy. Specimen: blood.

CDR3 protein: CSARARATLEAFF. As DNA, the CDR3 is TGCAGTGCTAGAGCCAGGGCGACACTTGAAGCTTTCTTT. The chain is built from TRBV20-1 and TRBJ1-1, with D perhaps matching TRBD1 (5 bases). The germline V gene encodes CDR1 DFQATT and CDR2 SNEGSKA (reference sequence). Trimming removed 1 base from V and 7 bases from J, with 13 bases in between. This CDR3 has 13 amino acids.